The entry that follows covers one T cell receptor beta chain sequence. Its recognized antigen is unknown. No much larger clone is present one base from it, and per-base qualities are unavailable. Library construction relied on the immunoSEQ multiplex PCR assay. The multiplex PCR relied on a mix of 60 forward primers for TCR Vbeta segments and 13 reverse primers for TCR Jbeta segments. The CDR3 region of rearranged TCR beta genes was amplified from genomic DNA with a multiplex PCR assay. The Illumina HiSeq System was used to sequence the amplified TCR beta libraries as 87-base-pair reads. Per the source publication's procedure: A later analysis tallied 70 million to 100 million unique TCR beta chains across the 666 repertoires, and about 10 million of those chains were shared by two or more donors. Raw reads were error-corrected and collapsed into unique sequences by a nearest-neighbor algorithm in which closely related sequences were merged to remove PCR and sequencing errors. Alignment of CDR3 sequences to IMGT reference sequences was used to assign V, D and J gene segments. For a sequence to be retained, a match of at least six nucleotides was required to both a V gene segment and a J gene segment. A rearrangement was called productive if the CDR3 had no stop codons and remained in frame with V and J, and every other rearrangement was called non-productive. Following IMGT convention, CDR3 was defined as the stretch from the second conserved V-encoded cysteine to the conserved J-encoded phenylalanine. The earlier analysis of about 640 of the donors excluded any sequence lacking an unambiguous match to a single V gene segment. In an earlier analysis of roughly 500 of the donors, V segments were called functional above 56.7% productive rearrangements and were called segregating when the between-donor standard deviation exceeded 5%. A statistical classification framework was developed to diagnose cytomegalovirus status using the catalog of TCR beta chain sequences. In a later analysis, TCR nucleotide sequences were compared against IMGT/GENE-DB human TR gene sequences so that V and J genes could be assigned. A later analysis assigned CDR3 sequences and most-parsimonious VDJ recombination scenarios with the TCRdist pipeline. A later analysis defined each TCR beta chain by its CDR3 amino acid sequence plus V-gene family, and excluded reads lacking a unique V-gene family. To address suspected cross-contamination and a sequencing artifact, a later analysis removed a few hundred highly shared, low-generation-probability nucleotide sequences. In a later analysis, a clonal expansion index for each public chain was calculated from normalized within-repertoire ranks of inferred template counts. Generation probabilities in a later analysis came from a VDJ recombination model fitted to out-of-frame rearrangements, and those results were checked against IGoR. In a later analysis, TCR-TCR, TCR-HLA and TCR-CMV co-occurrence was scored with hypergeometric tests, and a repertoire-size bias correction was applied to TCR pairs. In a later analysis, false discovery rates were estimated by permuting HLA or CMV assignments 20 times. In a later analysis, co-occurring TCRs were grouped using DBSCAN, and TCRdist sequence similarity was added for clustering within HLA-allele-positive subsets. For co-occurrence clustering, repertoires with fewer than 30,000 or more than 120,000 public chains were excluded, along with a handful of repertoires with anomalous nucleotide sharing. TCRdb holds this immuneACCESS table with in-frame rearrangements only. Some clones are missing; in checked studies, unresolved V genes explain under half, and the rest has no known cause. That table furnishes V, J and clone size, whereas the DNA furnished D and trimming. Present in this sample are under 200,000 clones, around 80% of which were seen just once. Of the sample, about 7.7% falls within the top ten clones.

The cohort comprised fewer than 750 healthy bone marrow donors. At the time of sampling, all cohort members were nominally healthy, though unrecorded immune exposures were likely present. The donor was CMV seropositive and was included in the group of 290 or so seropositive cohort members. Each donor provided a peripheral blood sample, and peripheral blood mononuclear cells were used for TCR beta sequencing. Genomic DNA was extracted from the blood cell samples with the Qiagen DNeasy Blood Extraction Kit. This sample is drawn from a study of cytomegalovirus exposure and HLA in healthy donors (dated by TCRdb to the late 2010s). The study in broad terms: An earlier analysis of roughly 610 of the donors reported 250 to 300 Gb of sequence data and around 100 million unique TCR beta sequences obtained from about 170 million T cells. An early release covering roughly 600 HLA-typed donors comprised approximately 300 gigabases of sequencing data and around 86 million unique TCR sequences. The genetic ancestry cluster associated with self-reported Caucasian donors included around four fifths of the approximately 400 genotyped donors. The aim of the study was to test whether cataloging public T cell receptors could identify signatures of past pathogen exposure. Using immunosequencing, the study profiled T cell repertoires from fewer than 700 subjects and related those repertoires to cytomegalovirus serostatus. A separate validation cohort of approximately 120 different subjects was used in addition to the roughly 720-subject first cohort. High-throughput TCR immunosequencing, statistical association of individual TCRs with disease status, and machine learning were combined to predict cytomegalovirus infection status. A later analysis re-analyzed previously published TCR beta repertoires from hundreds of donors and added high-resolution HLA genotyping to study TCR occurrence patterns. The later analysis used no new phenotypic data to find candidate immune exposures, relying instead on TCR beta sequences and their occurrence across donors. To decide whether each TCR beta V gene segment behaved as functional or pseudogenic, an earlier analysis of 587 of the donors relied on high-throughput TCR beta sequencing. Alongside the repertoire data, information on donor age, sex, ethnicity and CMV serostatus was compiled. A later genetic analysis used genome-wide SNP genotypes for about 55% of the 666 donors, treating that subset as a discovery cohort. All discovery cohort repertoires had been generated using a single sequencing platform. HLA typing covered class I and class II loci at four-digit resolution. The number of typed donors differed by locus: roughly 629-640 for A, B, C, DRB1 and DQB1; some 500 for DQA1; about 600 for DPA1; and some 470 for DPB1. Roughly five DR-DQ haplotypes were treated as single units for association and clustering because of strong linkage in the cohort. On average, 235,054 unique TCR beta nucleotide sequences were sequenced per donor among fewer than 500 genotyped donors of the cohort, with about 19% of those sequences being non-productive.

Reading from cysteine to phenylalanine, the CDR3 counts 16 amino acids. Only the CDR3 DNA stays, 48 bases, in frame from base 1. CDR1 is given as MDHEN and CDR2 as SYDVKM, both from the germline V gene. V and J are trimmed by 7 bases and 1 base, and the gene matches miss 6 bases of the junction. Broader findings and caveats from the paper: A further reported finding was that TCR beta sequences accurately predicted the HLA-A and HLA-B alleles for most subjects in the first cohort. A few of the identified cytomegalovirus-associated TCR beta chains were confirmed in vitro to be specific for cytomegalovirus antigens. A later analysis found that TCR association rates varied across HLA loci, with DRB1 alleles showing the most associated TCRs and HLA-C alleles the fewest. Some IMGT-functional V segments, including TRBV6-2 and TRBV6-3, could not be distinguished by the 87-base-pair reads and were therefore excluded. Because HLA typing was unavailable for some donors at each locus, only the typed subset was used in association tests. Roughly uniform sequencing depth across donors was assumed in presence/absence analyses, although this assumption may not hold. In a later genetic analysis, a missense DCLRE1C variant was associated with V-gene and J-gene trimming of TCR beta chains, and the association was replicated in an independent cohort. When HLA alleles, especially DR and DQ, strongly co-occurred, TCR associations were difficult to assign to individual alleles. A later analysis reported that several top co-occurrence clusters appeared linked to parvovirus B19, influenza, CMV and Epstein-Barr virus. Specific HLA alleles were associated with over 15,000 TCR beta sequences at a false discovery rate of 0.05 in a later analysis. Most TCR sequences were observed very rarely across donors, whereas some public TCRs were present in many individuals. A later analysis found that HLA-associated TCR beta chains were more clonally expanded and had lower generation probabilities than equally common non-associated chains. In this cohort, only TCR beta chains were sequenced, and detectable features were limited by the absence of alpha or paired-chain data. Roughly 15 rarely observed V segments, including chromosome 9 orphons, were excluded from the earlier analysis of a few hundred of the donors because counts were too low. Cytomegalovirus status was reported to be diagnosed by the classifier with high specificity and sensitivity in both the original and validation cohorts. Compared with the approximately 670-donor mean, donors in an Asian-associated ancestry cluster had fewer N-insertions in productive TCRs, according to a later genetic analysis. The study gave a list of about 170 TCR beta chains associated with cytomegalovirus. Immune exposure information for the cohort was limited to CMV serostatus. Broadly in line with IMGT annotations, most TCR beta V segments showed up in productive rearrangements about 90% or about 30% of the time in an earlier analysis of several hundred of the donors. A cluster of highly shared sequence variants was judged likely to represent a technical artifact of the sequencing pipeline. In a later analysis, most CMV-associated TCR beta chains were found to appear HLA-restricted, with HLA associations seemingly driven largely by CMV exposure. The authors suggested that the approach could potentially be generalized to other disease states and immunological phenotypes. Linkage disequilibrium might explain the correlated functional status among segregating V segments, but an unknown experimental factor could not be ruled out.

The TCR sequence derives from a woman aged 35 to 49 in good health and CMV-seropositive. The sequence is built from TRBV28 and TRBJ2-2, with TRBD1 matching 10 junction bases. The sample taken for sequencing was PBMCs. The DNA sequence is TGTGCCAGCATGGGACAGGGGCCGTTGAACACCGGGGAGCTGTTTTTT. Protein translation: CASMGQGPLNTGELFF.